The rows below give T cell receptor beta chains drawn from one sample of a study of control samples from healthy donors and cancer patients. Libraries were prepared by immunoSEQ multiplex PCR; TCRdb keeps only in-frame clonotypes and omits some of them. The profile shows approximately 180,000 clones, 85% to 95% of them singletons. The material sequenced was blood. Every receptor here comes from a woman in her late teens or twenties in good health. The CDR3 runs from the conserved cysteine through the conserved F or W. Fields, in order: clone size, CDR3 length, J gene, D gene, V gene, CDR3 DNA, CDR3 protein. A D gene is named only where the DNA matches it firmly. The size of a clone is reported for some rows only, either as once, few or many, or as a class for expanded clones.

size: NA
length: 14
J: TRBJ1-5
D: TRBD1
V: TRBV19
DNA: TGTGCCAGTAGTCACAGGGGTCCGGAGCAGCCCCAGCATTTT
CDR3: CASSHRGPEQPQHF

size: NA
length: 13
J: TRBJ1-1
D: NA
V: TRBV6-5
DNA: TGTGCCAGCAGTTACGCAGAGAACACTGAAGCTTTCTTT
CDR3: CASSYAENTEAFF

size: NA
length: 14
J: TRBJ1-2
D: TRBD1
V: TRBV7-2
DNA: TGTGCCAGCAGCTCTAAACAGGGGGCTGCTGGCTACACCTTC
CDR3: CASSSKQGAAGYTF

size: NA
length: 13
J: TRBJ1-4
D: NA
V: TRBV14
DNA: TGTGCCAGCAGCCAAGTGAGTGGGGCAGAACTGTTTTTT
CDR3: CASSQVSGAELFF

size: NA
length: 16
J: TRBJ2-3
D: NA
V: TRBV7-8
DNA: TGTGCCAGCAGCTATCCGGGTCCGTCCAGCACAGATACGCAGTATTTT
CDR3: CASSYPGPSSTDTQYF

size: NA
length: 12
J: TRBJ1-1
D: NA
V: TRBV9
DNA: TGTGCCAGCAGCGTAGGGGGAGGTGAAGCTTTCTTT
CDR3: CASSVGGGEAFF

size: NA
length: 14
J: TRBJ1-2
D: NA
V: TRBV5-1
DNA: TGCGCCAGCAGCTTGGCCGGAGGGGGAGAAGGCTACACCTTC
CDR3: CASSLAGGGEGYTF

size: NA
length: 13
J: TRBJ1-1
D: NA
V: TRBV11-1
DNA: TGTGCCAGCAGCCCCTATTTGAGGGATCGAGCTTTCTTT
CDR3: CASSPYLRDRAFF

size: once
length: 15
J: TRBJ2-7
D: TRBD2
V: TRBV5-4
DNA: TGTGCCAGCAGCCCGGGGACTAGCGGGTCGGGAGAGCAGTACTTC
CDR3: CASSPGTSGSGEQYF

size: NA
length: 13
J: TRBJ1-2
D: TRBD1
V: TRBV19
DNA: TGTGCCAGTAGCGGACAGGGAGTCGATGGCTACACCTTC
CDR3: CASSGQGVDGYTF

size: once
length: 15
J: TRBJ2-1
D: NA
V: TRBV29-1
DNA: TGCAGCGTTGTTACCTTTGGGACACACTACAATGAGCAGTTCTTC
CDR3: CSVVTFGTHYNEQFF

size: NA
length: 17
J: TRBJ1-6
D: TRBD1
V: TRBV9
DNA: TGTGCCAGCAGCGAGTACGGGGACAGGGGAGGTAATTCACCCCTCCACTTT
CDR3: CASSEYGDRGGNSPLHF

size: NA
length: 14
J: TRBJ1-3
D: NA
V: TRBV7-9
DNA: TGTGCCAGCAGCTCAGGAGTCTCTGGAAACACCATATATTTT
CDR3: CASSSGVSGNTIYF

size: NA
length: 12
J: TRBJ1-3
D: NA
V: TRBV27
DNA: TGTGCCAGTCAAAAGTCCGGAAACACCATATATTTT
CDR3: CASQKSGNTIYF

size: NA
length: 16
J: TRBJ2-3
D: NA
V: TRBV9
DNA: TGTGCCAGCAGCGTAGAGGACGCAGTCAGCACAGATACGCAGTATTTT
CDR3: CASSVEDAVSTDTQYF

size: NA
length: 12
J: TRBJ1-1
D: NA
V: TRBV5-1
DNA: TGCGCCAGCAGCTTGGCCAGGACTGAAGCTTTCTTT
CDR3: CASSLARTEAFF

size: NA
length: 14
J: TRBJ2-5
D: TRBD2
V: TRBV5-6
DNA: TGTGCCAGCAGATTGGGGGGGATATGGGAGACCCAGTACTTC
CDR3: CASRLGGIWETQYF

size: NA
length: 15
J: TRBJ1-6
D: NA
V: TRBV6-2/TRBV6-3
DNA: TGTGCCAGCAGTTACCCGGGACCGAATAATTCACCCCTCCACTTT
CDR3: CASSYPGPNNSPLHF

size: NA
length: 16
J: TRBJ2-1
D: NA
V: TRBV7-9
DNA: TGTGCCAGCAGCTTCCCACAGGGACCCCCCTACAATGAGCAGTTCTTC
CDR3: CASSFPQGPPYNEQFF

size: NA
length: 17
J: TRBJ1-2
D: TRBD1
V: TRBV3-1/TRBV3-2
DNA: TGTGCCAGCAGACTTGGGGAAGGGACAGCTTTTAACTATGGCTACACCTTC
CDR3: CASRLGEGTAFNYGYTF

size: NA
length: 14
J: TRBJ2-4
D: NA
V: TRBV7-9
DNA: TGTGCCAGCAGCTCCGGAGGTGCCAAAAACATTCAGTACTTC
CDR3: CASSSGGAKNIQYF

size: NA
length: 12
J: TRBJ1-1
D: NA
V: TRBV6-5
DNA: TGTGCCAGCAGGCGGGAAGGGAATAGAGCTTTCTTT
CDR3: CASRREGNRAFF

size: NA
length: 16
J: TRBJ2-5
D: TRBD2
V: TRBV9
DNA: TGTGCCAGCAGCGTAGGGTCTAGCGGGTCCCAAGAGACCCAGTACTTC
CDR3: CASSVGSSGSQETQYF

size: NA
length: 14
J: TRBJ2-7
D: NA
V: TRBV14
DNA: TGTGCCAGCAGCCAAGTTGGTCGCGTAGACGAGCAGTACTTC
CDR3: CASSQVGRVDEQYF

size: NA
length: 16
J: TRBJ1-1
D: NA
V: TRBV10-3
DNA: TGTGCCATCAGTCAACAGGTTGGAGTCATGAACACTGAAGCTTTCTTT
CDR3: CAISQQVGVMNTEAFF